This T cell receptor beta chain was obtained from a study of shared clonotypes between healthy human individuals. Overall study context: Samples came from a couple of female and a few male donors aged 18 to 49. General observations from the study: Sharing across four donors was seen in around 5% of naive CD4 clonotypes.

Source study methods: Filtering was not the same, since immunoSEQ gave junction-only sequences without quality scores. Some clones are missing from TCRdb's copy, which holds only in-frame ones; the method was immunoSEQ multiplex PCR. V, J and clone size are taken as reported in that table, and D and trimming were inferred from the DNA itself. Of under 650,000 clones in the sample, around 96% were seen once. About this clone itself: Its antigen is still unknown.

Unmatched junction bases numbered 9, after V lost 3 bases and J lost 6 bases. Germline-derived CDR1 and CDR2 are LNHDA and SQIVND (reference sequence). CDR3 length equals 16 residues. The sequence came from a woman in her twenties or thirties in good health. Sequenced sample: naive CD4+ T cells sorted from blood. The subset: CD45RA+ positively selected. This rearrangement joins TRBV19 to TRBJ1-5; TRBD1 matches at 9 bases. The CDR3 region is CASSMGGTGLFQPQHF. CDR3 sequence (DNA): TGTGCCAGTAGTATGGGGGGGACAGGGCTCTTTCAGCCCCAGCATTTT.